These 4 T cell receptor beta chains originate from one sample sequenced in a study of blood T cell repertoires in COVID-19. The protocol was immunoSEQ multiplex PCR, while the TCRdb copy is restricted to in-frame clones and leaves out a portion. The sample consists of some 220,000 clones, roughly 85% of them appearing once. The sequenced sample consisted of peripheral blood. The receptors derive from a man aged 50 or older with COVID-19, enrolled during active disease.

This chain uses TRBV6-6 with TRBJ1-5; a possible D gene is TRBD1 (5 bases). The CDR3 contains 15 residues. V lost 6 bases and J lost 6, with 18 bases in between. CDR1 is MNHNY and CDR2 is SVGAGI in the germline V gene (reference sequence). CDR3 amino acids: CASSYPGEGRQPQHF. The CDR3 DNA reads TGTGCCAGCAGCTACCCGGGGGAGGGTCGTCAGCCCCAGCATTTT.

The V call is TRBV13, the J call TRBJ1-6; weak D call: TRBD1 (6 bases). CDR1 and CDR2 from the germline V gene are PRHDT and FYEKMQ (reference sequence). The CDR3 is made up of 14 amino acids. V lost 5 bases and J lost 7, with 12 bases in between. CDR3: CASSRRRGNSPLHF. CDR3 nucleotide sequence: TGTGCCAGCAGCCGCAGAAGGGGGAATTCACCCCTCCACTTT.

This chain joins TRBV7-9 and TRBJ2-3, with TRBD2 matching 7 bases. V was clipped by 2 bases and J by 0 bases; unmatched bases: 8. The length of the CDR3 is 17 residues. Germline loops: CDR1 SEHNR, CDR2 FQNEAQ (reference sequence). In DNA form, the CDR3 reads TGTGCCAGCAGCTTACCGGAGCGGGGAATTAGCACAGATACGCAGTATTTT. This gives the protein CASSLPERGISTDTQYF. Combining the CDR3 with reference TRBV7-9 and TRBJ2-3 gives the whole variable domain DTGVSQNPRHKITKRGQNVTFRCDPISEHNRLYWYRQTLGQGPEFLTYFQNEAQLEKSRLLSDRFSAERPKGSFSTLEIQRTEQGDSAMYLCASSLPERGISTDTQYFGPGTRLTVL.

The chain employs TRBV11-3 and TRBJ1-1; 9 bases line up with TRBD1. Germline CDR1 SGHNT, CDR2 YENEEA. J lost 9 bases, V lost 5 bases, and 7 bases had no gene match. This CDR3 comprises 13 residues. For the CDR3, the DNA is TGTGCCAGCAGCCCAAGGACAGGGGTACAAGCTTTCTTT. The encoded protein is CASSPRTGVQAFF. Combining the CDR3 with reference TRBV11-3 and TRBJ1-1 gives the whole variable domain EAGVVQSPRYKIIEKKQPVAFWCNPISGHNTLYWYLQNLGQGPELLIRYENEEAVDDSQLPKDRFSAERLKGVDSTLKIQPAELGDSAVYLCASSPRTGVQAFFGQGTRLTVV.